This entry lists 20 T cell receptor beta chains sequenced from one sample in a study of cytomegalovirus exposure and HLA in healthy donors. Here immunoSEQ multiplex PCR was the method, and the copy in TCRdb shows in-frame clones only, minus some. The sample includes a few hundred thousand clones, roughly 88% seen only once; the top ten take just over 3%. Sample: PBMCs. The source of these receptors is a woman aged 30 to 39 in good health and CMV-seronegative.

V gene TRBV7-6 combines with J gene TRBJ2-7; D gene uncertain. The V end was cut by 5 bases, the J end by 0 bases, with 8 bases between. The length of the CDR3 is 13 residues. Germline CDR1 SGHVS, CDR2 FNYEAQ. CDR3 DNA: TGTGCCAGCAGCACCTACGCCTCCTACGAGCAGTACTTC. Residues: CASSTYASYEQYF. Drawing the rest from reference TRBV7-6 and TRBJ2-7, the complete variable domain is GAGVSQSPRYKVTKRGQDVALRCDPISGHVSLYWYRQALGQGPEFLTYFNYEAQQDKSGLPNDRFSAERPEGSISTLTIQRTEQRDSAMYRCASSTYASYEQYFGPGTRLTVT.

In nucleotides, the CDR3 is TGTGCCAGCAGCTCAGGGGCGGCGCGGGGCGGCGAGCAGTACTTC. Translation: CASSSGAARGGEQYF. The rearrangement links TRBV9 to TRBJ2-7, with D possibly called TRBD1 or TRBD2 (6 bases each). Germline assignment: CDR1 SGDLS and CDR2 YYNGEE. CDR3 length: 15 amino acids. Trimming stripped 4 bases from V and 6 bases from J, with 20 bases between.

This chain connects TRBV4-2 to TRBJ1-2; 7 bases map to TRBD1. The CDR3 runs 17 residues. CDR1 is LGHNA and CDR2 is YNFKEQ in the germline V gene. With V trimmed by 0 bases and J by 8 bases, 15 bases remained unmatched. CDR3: CASSQESGGRTGEGYTF. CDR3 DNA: TGTGCCAGCAGCCAAGAATCGGGCGGTCGGACAGGCGAAGGCTACACCTTC.

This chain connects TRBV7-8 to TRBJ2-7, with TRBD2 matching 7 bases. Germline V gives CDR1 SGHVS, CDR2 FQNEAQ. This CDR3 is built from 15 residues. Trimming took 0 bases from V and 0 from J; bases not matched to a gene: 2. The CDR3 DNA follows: TGTGCCAGCAGCTTAGCGCCTAGCGGCTCCTACGAGCAGTACTTC. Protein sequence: CASSLAPSGSYEQYF. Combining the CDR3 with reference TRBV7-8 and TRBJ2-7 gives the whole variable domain GAGVSQSPRYKVAKRGQDVALRCDPISGHVSLFWYQQALGQGPEFLTYFQNEAQLDKSGLPSDRFFAERPEGSVSTLKIQRTQQEDSAVYLCASSLAPSGSYEQYFGPGTRLTVT.

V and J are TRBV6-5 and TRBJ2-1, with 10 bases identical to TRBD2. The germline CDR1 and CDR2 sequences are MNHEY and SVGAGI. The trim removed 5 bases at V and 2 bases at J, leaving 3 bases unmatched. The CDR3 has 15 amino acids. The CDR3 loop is CASSTLAGAYNEQFF. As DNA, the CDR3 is TGTGCCAGCAGTACCCTAGCGGGAGCCTACAATGAGCAGTTCTTC.

DNA for the CDR3: TGTGCCAGTAGTATAGGGCAGCTCGAAGCTTTCTTT. The encoded protein is CASSIGQLEAFF. This chain joins TRBV19 and TRBJ1-1; D uncertain. Trimming removed 1 base at V and 8 bases at J, with 8 bases between. The CDR3 runs to 12 residues. Germline V gene lookup returns CDR1 LNHDA and CDR2 SQIVND (reference sequence).

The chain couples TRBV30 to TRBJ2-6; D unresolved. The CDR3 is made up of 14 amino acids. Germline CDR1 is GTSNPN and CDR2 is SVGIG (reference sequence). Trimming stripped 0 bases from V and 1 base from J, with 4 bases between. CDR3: CAWSVGSGANVLTF. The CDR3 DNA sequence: TGTGCCTGGAGTGTGGGTTCTGGGGCCAACGTCCTGACTTTC.

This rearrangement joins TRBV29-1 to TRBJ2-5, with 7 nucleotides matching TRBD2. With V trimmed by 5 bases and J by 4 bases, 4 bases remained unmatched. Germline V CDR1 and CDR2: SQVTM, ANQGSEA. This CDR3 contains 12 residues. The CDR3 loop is CSVRTSRETQYF. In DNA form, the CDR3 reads TGCAGCGTTCGGACTAGTAGAGAGACCCAGTACTTC.

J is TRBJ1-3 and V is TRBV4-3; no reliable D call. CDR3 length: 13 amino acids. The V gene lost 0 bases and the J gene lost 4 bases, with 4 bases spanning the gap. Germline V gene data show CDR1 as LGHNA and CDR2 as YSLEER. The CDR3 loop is CASSQDQGNTIYF. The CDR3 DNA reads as TGCGCCAGCAGCCAAGATCAAGGAAACACCATATATTTT.

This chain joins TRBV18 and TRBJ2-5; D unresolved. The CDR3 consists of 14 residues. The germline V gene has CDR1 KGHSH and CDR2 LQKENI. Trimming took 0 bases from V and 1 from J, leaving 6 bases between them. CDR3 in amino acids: CASSPPSPQETQYF. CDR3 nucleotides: TGTGCCAGCTCACCACCAAGCCCCCAAGAGACCCAGTACTTC.

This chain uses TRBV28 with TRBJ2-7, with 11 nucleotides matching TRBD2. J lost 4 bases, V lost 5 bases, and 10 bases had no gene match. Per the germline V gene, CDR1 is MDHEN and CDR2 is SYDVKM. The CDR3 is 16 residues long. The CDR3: CASSVTSSGRLYEQYF. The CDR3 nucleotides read TGTGCCAGCAGTGTCACCTCTAGCGGGAGGTTGTACGAGCAGTACTTC.

CDR3 in DNA: TGTGCCAGCAGTGCTTTGTCGCAGACGAACACTGAAGCTTTCTTT. It yields the protein CASSALSQTNTEAFF. The V gene is TRBV6-1, the J gene TRBJ1-1; no reliable D call. The germline V gene has CDR1 MNHNS and CDR2 SASEGT. The germline V and J ends were trimmed by 4 bases and 1 base, with 13 bases remaining between them. The CDR3 is 15 residues long.

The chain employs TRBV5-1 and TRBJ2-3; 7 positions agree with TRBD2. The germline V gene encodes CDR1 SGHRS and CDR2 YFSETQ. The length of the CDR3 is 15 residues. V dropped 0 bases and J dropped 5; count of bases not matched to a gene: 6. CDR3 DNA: TGCGCCAGCAGCTTGGACCAACTAGCGATAGATACGCAGTATTTT. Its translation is CASSLDQLAIDTQYF.

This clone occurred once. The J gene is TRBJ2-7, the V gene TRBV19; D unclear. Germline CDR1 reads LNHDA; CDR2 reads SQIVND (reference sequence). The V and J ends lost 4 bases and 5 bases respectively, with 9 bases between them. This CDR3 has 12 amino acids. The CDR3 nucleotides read TGTGCCAGTAGTACCGGAATCCACGAGCAGTACTTC. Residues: CASSTGIHEQYF.

The CDR3 loop is CASRDGGRTKNIQYF. CDR3 DNA: TGTGCCAGCAGGGACGGGGGGAGGACCAAAAACATTCAGTACTTC. V usage is TRBV7-2 and J usage is TRBJ2-4; TRBD2 agrees at 7 bases. The CDR3 length is 15 residues. J was trimmed by 2 bases and V by 6 bases; bases with no gene match: 7. Germline CDR1 SGHTA, CDR2 FQGNSA.

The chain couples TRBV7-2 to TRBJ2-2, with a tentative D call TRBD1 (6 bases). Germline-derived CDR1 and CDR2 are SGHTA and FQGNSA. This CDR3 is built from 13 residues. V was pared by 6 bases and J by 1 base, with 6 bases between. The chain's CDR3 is CASRGQNTGELFF. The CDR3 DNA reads TGTGCCAGCAGGGGACAGAACACCGGGGAGCTGTTTTTT.

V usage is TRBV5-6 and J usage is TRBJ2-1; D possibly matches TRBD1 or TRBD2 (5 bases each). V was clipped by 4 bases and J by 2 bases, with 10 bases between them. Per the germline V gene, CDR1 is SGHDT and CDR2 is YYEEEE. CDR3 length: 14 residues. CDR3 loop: CASSGDDTYNEQFF. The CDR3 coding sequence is TGTGCCAGCAGCGGGGACGACACCTACAATGAGCAGTTCTTC.

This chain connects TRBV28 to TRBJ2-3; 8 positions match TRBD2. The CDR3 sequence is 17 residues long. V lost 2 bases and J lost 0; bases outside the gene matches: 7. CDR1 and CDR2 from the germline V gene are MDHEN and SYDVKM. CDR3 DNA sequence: TGTGCCAGCAGTTTAGGTAGCGGGGCACCTAGCACAGATACGCAGTATTTT. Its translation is CASSLGSGAPSTDTQYF.

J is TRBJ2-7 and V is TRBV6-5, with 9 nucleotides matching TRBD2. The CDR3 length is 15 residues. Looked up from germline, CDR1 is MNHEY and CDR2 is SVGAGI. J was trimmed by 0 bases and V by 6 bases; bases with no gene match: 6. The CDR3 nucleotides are TGTGCCAGCAGAAAAGGACTAGCGACCTCCTACGAGCAGTACTTC. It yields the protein CASRKGLATSYEQYF.

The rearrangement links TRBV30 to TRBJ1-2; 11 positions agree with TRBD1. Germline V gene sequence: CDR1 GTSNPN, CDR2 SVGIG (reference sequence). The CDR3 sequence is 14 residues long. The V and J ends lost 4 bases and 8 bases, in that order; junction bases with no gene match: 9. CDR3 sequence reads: CAWTVGQGASGYTF. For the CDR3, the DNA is TGTGCCTGGACTGTAGGACAGGGGGCCAGCGGCTACACCTTC.